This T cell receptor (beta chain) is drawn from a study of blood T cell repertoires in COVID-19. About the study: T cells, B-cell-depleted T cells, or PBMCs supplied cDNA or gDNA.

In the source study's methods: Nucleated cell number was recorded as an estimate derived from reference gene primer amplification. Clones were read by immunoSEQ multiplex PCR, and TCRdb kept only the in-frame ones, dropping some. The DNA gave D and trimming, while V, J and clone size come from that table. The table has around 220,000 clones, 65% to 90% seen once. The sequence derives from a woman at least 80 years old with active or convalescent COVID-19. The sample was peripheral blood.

This CDR3 reads CATNPGTVETQYF. CDR3 DNA sequence: TGTGCCACCAACCCCGGGACAGTAGAGACCCAGTACTTC. The chain links TRBV2 to TRBJ2-5; 7 bases are shared with TRBD1. The CDR3 contains 13 residues. V shed 10 bases, J shed 4 bases, and the junction held 9 bases outside the gene matches. Germline loops: CDR1 SNHLY, CDR2 FYNNEI.